This T cell receptor (beta chain) was profiled in a study of T-cell reconstitution after alpha-beta-depleted transplantation in children. The study's findings and limits: Surviving recipient cells, namely T cells and thymic progenitors, were the source of high day-60 TCRbeta diversity in some patients. Alpha-beta T cells present about two months after transplant were reported to originate from several hundred expanded graft clones. A year had passed since transplant, and T-cell counts and diversity by then came mostly from newly produced T cells.

Trimming removed 4 bases from V and 6 bases from J, with 20 bases in between. The CDR3 has 16 amino acids. Germline CDR1 reads LGHDT; CDR2 reads YNNKEL (reference sequence). TCRbeta library preparation incorporated unique molecular identifiers. TCRdb analysed the PCR reads with MiXCR anew, one entry per CDR3 protein. This sample has roughly 240,000 distinct CDR3 sequences, with roughly 8.2% found just once. This clonotype was observed at least ten times. The antigen is undetermined. The sequencing used PBMCs, mostly from graft donor cells, collected 180 days after TCRalphabeta/CD19-depleted stem cell transplant. The TCR sequence derives from a male patient between 5 and 17 years old who had a stem cell transplant for acute lymphoblastic leukemia, so the T cells may come from the graft donor. The J gene is TRBJ2-3, the V gene TRBV3-1; TRBD2 might be the D (7 bases). This CDR3 reads CASSPQRGGRRDTQYF. As DNA, the CDR3 is TGTGCCAGCAGCCCACAAAGGGGGGGCCGCCGGGATACGCAGTATTTT.